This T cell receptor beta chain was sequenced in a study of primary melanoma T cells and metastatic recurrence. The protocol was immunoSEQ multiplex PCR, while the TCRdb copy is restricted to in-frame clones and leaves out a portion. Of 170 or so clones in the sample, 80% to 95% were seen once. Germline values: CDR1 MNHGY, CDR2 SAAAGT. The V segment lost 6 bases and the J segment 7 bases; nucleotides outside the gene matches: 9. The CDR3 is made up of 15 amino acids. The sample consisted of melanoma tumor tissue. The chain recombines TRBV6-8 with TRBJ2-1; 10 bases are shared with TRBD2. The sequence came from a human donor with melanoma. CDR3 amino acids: CASSRSGGAVNEQFF. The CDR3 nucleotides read TGTGCCAGCAGCCGCAGCGGGGGGGCTGTTAATGAGCAGTTCTTC.